This entry lists 32 T cell receptor beta chains sequenced from one sample in a study of blood T cells in healthy people across ages. Sample-barcoded 5' priming and a J-beta primer mix drove a second PCR of roughly 7 to 11 cycles. TCRdb redid the calling of the 5' RACE reads with MiXCR, one entry per CDR3 protein. This repertoire shows 540,000 or so distinct CDR3 sequences, 40% to 50% found once; its top ten account for about 22%. Sequenced input: blood. The receptors derive from a man older than 75 in good health.

V usage is TRBV28 and J usage is TRBJ2-7, with 7 bases identical to TRBD2. With V trimmed by 7 bases and J by 0 bases, 12 bases remained unmatched. Germline V gene data show CDR1 as MDHEN and CDR2 as SYDVKM. This CDR3 spans 16 amino acids. CDR3 sequence (DNA): TGTGCCAGCACCGAGTCGGGCGGGAGCGCCTCCTACGAGCAGTACTTC. The encoded protein is CASTESGGSASYEQYF.

This clonotype occurred a few times. V is TRBV4-2 and J is TRBJ1-6; D not resolved. Trimming took off 3 bases at V and 6 bases at J, with 15 bases between the two ends. This CDR3 comprises 16 residues. CDR1 and CDR2 (germline): LGHNA, YNFKEQ. The CDR3 DNA follows: TGTGCCAGCAGCCATGTTCAGGAATCTCCTAATTCACCCCTCCACTTT. This codes for CASSHVQESPNSPLHF.

This chain uses TRBV7-2 with TRBJ2-7, with D tentatively TRBD2 (5 bases). The ends were cut back, 4 bases at V and 6 bases at J, with 16 bases in the middle. CDR1 is SGHTA and CDR2 is FQGNSA in the germline V gene. This CDR3 is 14 amino acids long. This chain's CDR3 is CASSSASVRVEQYF. Here the CDR3 DNA reads TGTGCCAGCAGCTCCGCAAGCGTGAGGGTCGAGCAGTACTTC.

In this sample, this clonotype turned up many times. The genes are TRBV11-1 and TRBJ2-1; weak D call: TRBD1 (6 bases). The CDR3 is 14 amino acids. The germline CDR1 and CDR2 sequences are SGHAT and FQDESV (reference sequence). Deletions cut 3 bases from V and 4 bases from J, with 10 bases between. The CDR3 protein is CASSLAGAYNEQFF. DNA of the CDR3: TGTGCCAGCAGCTTGGCAGGGGCTTACAATGAGCAGTTCTTC.

V and J are TRBV29-1 and TRBJ2-4, with 9 bases identical to TRBD2. Germline V gene lookup returns CDR1 SQVTM and CDR2 ANQGSEA. The V segment lost 4 bases and the J segment 8 bases; nucleotides outside the gene matches: 12. The CDR3 totals 15 residues. This CDR3 reads CSVVRAGGIGDIQYF. CDR3 bases: TGCAGCGTTGTTCGAGCGGGAGGAATAGGAGACATTCAGTACTTC.

This chain links TRBV3-1 with TRBJ1-2; 11 positions match TRBD1. After removal of 4 bases from V and 3 bases from J, the junction contained 7 bases not matched to a gene. Germline V CDR1 and CDR2: LGHDT, YNNKEL (reference sequence). The CDR3 runs 16 residues. For the CDR3, the DNA is TGTGCCAGCAGCCCCCATCCGGGACAGGGGGACTATGGCTACACCTTC. The encoded protein is CASSPHPGQGDYGYTF.

The chain uses TRBV15 and TRBJ2-1; 9 bases agree with TRBD1. From germline, CDR1 is LNHNV and CDR2 YYDKDF (reference sequence). V trimming: 0 bases; J trimming: 6 bases; junction bases outside the gene matches: 6. CDR3 length: 16 amino acids. The CDR3 nucleotides are TGTGCCACCAGCAGAGATGGGGGACAGGGACGCAATGAGCAGTTCTTC. Translation gives CATSRDGGQGRNEQFF.

CDR3: CASSLTRRSTEAFF. In DNA form, the CDR3 reads TGTGCCAGCAGCTTGACTCGCAGGAGCACTGAAGCTTTCTTT. The chain carries TRBV11-1 and TRBJ1-1; D is uncertain. The ends were cut back, 3 bases at V and 4 bases at J, with 12 bases in the middle. Germline values: CDR1 SGHAT, CDR2 FQDESV (reference sequence). The CDR3 has 14 amino acids. Variable domain in full (rest from reference TRBV11-1 and TRBJ1-1): EAEVAQSPRYKITEKSQAVAFWCDPISGHATLYWYRQILGQGPELLVQFQDESVVDDSQLPKDRFSAERLKGVDSTLKIQPAELGDSAMYLCASSLTRRSTEAFFGQGTRLTVV.

This clonotype was seen at least ten times. This chain uses TRBV6-5 with TRBJ1-6, with 10 positions matching TRBD1. The CDR3 is 14 residues long. V dropped 8 bases and J dropped 7; count of bases not matched to a gene: 5. Germline lookup yields CDR1 MNHEY and CDR2 SVGAGI. The CDR3 DNA sequence: TGTGCCAGCGGGCTGGGACAGGGGAATTCACCCCTCCACTTT. It translates to CASGLGQGNSPLHF.

This clonotype has only one observation. This sequence joins TRBV7-2 and TRBJ2-5, with D uncertain. Trimming removed 5 bases from V and 5 bases from J, with 12 bases in between. The CDR3 length is 13 residues. Germline V gene data show CDR1 as SGHTA and CDR2 as FQGNSA. CDR3 sequence reads: CASSGMSWETQYF. Here the CDR3 DNA reads TGTGCCAGCAGCGGCATGTCCTGGGAGACCCAGTACTTC.

This clonotype showed up just once. CDR3 sequence: CASSRTGDDEQFF. The CDR3 coding sequence is TGTGCCAGCTCCAGGACAGGGGACGATGAGCAGTTCTTC. The chain has TRBV28 and TRBJ2-1; 9 bases are shared with TRBD1. The germline V gene has CDR1 MDHEN and CDR2 SYDVKM. V lost 8 bases, J lost 8 bases, and 7 bases stayed unmatched. The CDR3 runs 13 residues.

This clonotype was counted between two and nine times. A much larger clone is a single base away; this may be a read error. The DNA for the CDR3 is TGTGCCAGCAGTTACTCACCACCCCGCGGAGCGTTTTGTGAGCAGTACTTC. It translates to CASSYSPPRGAFCEQYF. The rearrangement joins TRBV6-6 to TRBJ2-5; D is unclear. In germline, CDR1 is MNHNY, CDR2 SVGAGI (reference sequence). The CDR3 totals 17 residues. Trimming stripped 0 bases from V and 11 bases from J, with 25 bases between.

This clonotype was seen only a few times. The chain carries TRBV12-3 or TRBV12-4 and TRBJ2-5; 10 nucleotides match TRBD1. This CDR3 has 15 amino acids. The junction had 6 bases not matched to a gene; V was cut back by 4 bases and J by 4 bases. For the CDR3, the DNA is TGTGCCAGCAGTTGGGACAGGGGAGGAGGAGAGACCCAGTACTTC. It codes for CASSWDRGGGETQYF.

This clonotype was found once. In DNA form, the CDR3 reads TGTGCCAGCAGCTCATCTAGCGGTCTTTACGAGCAGTACTTC. It encodes CASSSSSGLYEQYF. The chain is built from TRBV7-2 and TRBJ2-7; 7 positions agree with TRBD2. Losses at the gene ends were 4 bases for V and 4 bases for J; bases not matched to a gene: 7. CDR1 SGHTA and CDR2 FQGNSA come from the germline V gene. The CDR3 consists of 14 residues.

The table lists this clonotype with many counts. J is TRBJ1-5 and V is TRBV6-6; D is possibly TRBD1 (6 bases). Germline loops: CDR1 MNHNY, CDR2 SVGAGI (reference sequence). V gave up 6 bases and J gave up 4 bases, with 10 bases separating them. CDR3 length: 13 residues. CDR3 region: CASRDSHNQPQHF. In nucleotides, the CDR3 is TGTGCCAGCAGGGACAGTCATAATCAGCCCCAGCATTTT.

The rearrangement links TRBV18 to TRBJ2-7; D uncertain. V was shortened by 2 bases and J by 6 bases, with 11 bases between the two germline ends. CDR1 is KGHSH, CDR2 LQKENI, per germline. The length of the CDR3 is 13 residues. CDR3 protein: CASSPILEREQYF. CDR3 sequence (DNA): TGTGCCAGCTCACCAATCCTGGAGCGCGAGCAGTACTTC.

The chain couples TRBV12-3 or TRBV12-4 to TRBJ2-1; no reliable D call. CDR3 size: 15 residues. The germline V and J ends were trimmed by 6 bases and 5 bases, with 17 bases remaining between them. The CDR3 region has the DNA TGTGCCAGCAGCATTAACCGATCGCCGGACAATGAGCAGTTCTTC. This codes for CASSINRSPDNEQFF.

As to this clonotype: At one end, the junction sequence differs from germline, possibly due to a read error. The rearrangement joins TRBV10-3 to TRBJ1-2, with D uncertain. The CDR3 loop spans 13 amino acids. Germline V gene data show CDR1 as ENHRY and CDR2 as SYGVKD. The CDR3 loop is CAIMDGEHYGCTF. In DNA form, the CDR3 reads TGTGCCATCATGGACGGAGAACACTATGGCTGCACCTTC.

The V gene is TRBV6-2 or TRBV6-3, the J gene TRBJ1-2; D might be TRBD1 (5 bases). Germline CDR1 MNHEY, CDR2 SVGEGT. With 6 bases removed from V and 9 bases from J, the gap between germline ends came to 23 bases. The CDR3 has 15 amino acids. This CDR3 reads CASRSTLLGAGSYTF. The CDR3, as DNA: TGTGCCAGCAGATCGACCCTACTCGGGGCGGGAAGCTACACCTTC.

The rearrangement joins TRBV27 to TRBJ2-5; 7 bases agree with TRBD1. With V trimmed by 6 bases and J by 5 bases, 9 bases remained unmatched. Germline V gene data show CDR1 as MNHEY and CDR2 as SMNVEV (reference sequence). The CDR3 spans 14 residues. CDR3 sequence (DNA): TGTGCCAGCAGCCCGGGGACAGATCTTGAGACCCAGTACTTC. This translates into CASSPGTDLETQYF.

This clonotype came up a few times. The rearrangement links TRBV9 to TRBJ1-4; D remains ambiguous. The CDR3 spans 13 residues. Germline V CDR1 and CDR2: SGDLS, YYNGEE. With 2 bases removed from V and 3 bases from J, the gap between germline ends came to 5 bases. This CDR3 is CASSVKPNEKLFF. Written as DNA, the CDR3 is TGTGCCAGCAGCGTTAAACCTAATGAAAAACTGTTTTTT.

To note about this clonotype: The junction differs from germline at one of its ends, possibly a read error. The rearrangement joins TRBV9 to TRBJ2-7; tentatively, D is TRBD2 (6 bases). The CDR3 length is 14 residues. Germline assignment: CDR1 SGDLS and CDR2 YYNGEE. The CDR3, as DNA: TGTGCCAGCGGCGTCGGGACTGACCCCTACGAGCAGTACTTC. Amino acid sequence: CASGVGTDPYEQYF.

This rearrangement joins TRBV5-1 to TRBJ2-5; D not certain. This CDR3 has 12 residues. Germline V gene data show CDR1 as SGHRS and CDR2 as YFSETQ. V was shortened by 3 bases and J by 2 bases, with 5 bases between the two germline ends. The CDR3 coding sequence is TGCGCCAGCAGCTCCCATCAAGAGACCCAGTACTTC. It codes for CASSSHQETQYF. Looking up the rest from reference TRBV5-1 and TRBJ2-5 gives the full variable domain: KAGVTQTPRYLIKTRGQQVTLSCSPISGHRSVSWYQQTPGQGLQFLFEYFSETQRNKGNFPGRFSGRQFSNSRSEMNVSTLELGDSALYLCASSSHQETQYFGPGTRLLVL.

This clonotype was counted a few times. The V call is TRBV12-3 or TRBV12-4, the J call TRBJ1-5; D is ambiguous. CDR3 length: 15 amino acids. Trimming shortened V by 1 base and J by 3 bases, and 10 bases separated the two germline ends. CDR3 residues: CASSLVAGINQPQHF. CDR3 DNA: TGTGCCAGCAGTTTAGTGGCAGGAATCAATCAGCCCCAGCATTTT.

In this sample, this clonotype turned up many times. V gene TRBV7-9 combines with J gene TRBJ2-1; possibly TRBD2 for D (5 bases). Deletions cut 5 bases from V and 6 bases from J, with 14 bases between. The CDR3 sequence is 14 residues long. Germline V gene data show CDR1 as SEHNR and CDR2 as FQNEAQ (reference sequence). In DNA, the CDR3 is TGTGCCAGCAGCCCATGGGAGTTGGGCAATGAGCAGTTCTTC. Translating it yields CASSPWELGNEQFF.

This clonotype was picked up a small number of times. This chain connects TRBV5-5 to TRBJ2-1; D is uncertain. Trimming took off 4 bases at V and 5 bases at J, with 10 bases between the two ends. The CDR3 covers 13 residues. Germline V CDR1 and CDR2: SGHKS, YYEKEE (reference sequence). The CDR3 region has the DNA TGTGCCAGCAGCGTGTACTATAACAATGAGCAGTTCTTC. The encoded protein is CASSVYYNNEQFF. The full variable domain, with the rest looked up from reference TRBV5-5 and TRBJ2-1, is DAGVTQSPTHLIKTRGQQVTLRCSPISGHKSVSWYQQVLGQGPQFIFQYYEKEERGRGNFPDRFSARQFPNYSSELNVNALLLGDSALYLCASSVYYNNEQFFGPGTRLTVL.

CDR3: CASDPYPIGSGANVLTF. CDR3 nucleotides: TGTGCCAGCGACCCCTACCCAATAGGCTCTGGGGCCAACGTCCTGACTTTC. The chain recombines TRBV7-8 with TRBJ2-6, with D unresolved. The CDR3 spans 17 residues. The germline V and J ends were trimmed by 8 bases and 0 bases, with 17 bases remaining between them. In germline, CDR1 is SGHVS, CDR2 FQNEAQ.

In its sample, this clonotype was seen many times. The V gene is TRBV6-6, the J gene TRBJ2-3; 7 nucleotides agree with TRBD1. V lost 0 bases, J lost 2 bases, and 2 bases stayed unmatched. Looked up from germline, CDR1 is MNHNY and CDR2 is SVGAGI (reference sequence). The CDR3 sequence is 15 residues long. The CDR3 protein is CASSYSGQLTDTQYF. CDR3 nucleotides: TGTGCCAGCAGTTACTCGGGACAGCTCACAGATACGCAGTATTTT.

The rearrangement links TRBV10-3 to TRBJ2-5; TRBD1 is a possible D gene (6 bases). CDR3 size: 12 residues. V was pared by 6 bases and J by 2 bases, with 7 bases between. CDR1 is ENHRY, CDR2 SYGVKD, per germline. CDR3 sequence reads: CAISRGQETQYF. In nucleotides, the CDR3 is TGTGCCATCAGCAGGGGTCAAGAGACCCAGTACTTC.

This chain joins TRBV20-1 and TRBJ2-5; D unclear. Trimming removed 7 bases from V and 0 bases from J, with 15 bases in between. The germline gives CDR1 DFQATT, CDR2 SNEGSKA (reference sequence). The CDR3 totals 14 residues. CDR3 sequence reads: CSVVTRRYQETQYF. Written as DNA, the CDR3 is TGCAGTGTCGTGACCAGAAGGTACCAAGAGACCCAGTACTTC.

This chain uses TRBV9 with TRBJ2-5, with D maybe TRBD1 (5 bases). The CDR3 consists of 15 residues. Per the germline V gene, CDR1 is SGDLS and CDR2 is YYNGEE. The ends were cut back, 2 bases at V and 5 bases at J, with 16 bases in the middle. The CDR3 nucleotides are TGTGCCAGCAGCGTCAATACAGGATCCCGTGAGACCCAGTACTTC. Its translation: CASSVNTGSRETQYF.

In regard to this clonotype: A junction boundary mismatches the germline segment, possibly from a read error. The chain has TRBV6-2 or TRBV6-3 and TRBJ2-3, with 7 bases aligning to TRBD2. Germline V lookup: CDR1 MNHEY, CDR2 SVGEGT. The CDR3 runs 15 residues. DNA for the CDR3: TGTGCCATCAGTGAGTGGGGGGGAGTCGCAGATACGCAGTATTTT. Encoded protein: CAISEWGGVADTQYF.